Following are 14 T cell receptor beta chains from one sample sequenced in a study of OX40 agonist ivuxolimab in advanced cancers. The table came from immunoSEQ multiplex PCR; TCRdb's copy has only in-frame clones and leaves some out. Found here are tens of thousands of clones, almost 90% of them singletons; the top ten hold 0.65% to 0.95%. The sample here was CD4+ or CD8+ T cells sorted from blood, taken in a trial of the OX40 agonist ivuxolimab. These receptors all stem from an adult with an advanced solid tumor such as melanoma, head and neck, liver or kidney cancer.

J is TRBJ2-1 and V is TRBV7-2; 12 bases line up with TRBD2. CDR1 and CDR2 (germline): SGHTA, FQGNSA. CDR3 length: 14 amino acids. V gave up 6 bases and J gave up 8 bases; unmatched junction bases: 5. The CDR3, as DNA: TGTGCCAGCAGTTTGACTAGCGGGAGCTATGAGCAGTTCTTC. As protein: CASSLTSGSYEQFF.

The chain has TRBV29-1 and TRBJ2-1, with D uncertain. The ends were cut back, 6 bases at V and 7 bases at J, with 22 bases in the middle. This CDR3 is 15 amino acids long. In germline, CDR1 is SQVTM, CDR2 ANQGSEA. The CDR3 coding sequence is TGCAGCGTCCCCCTGGATGGGCAGCTAGGGAATGAGCAGTTCTTC. Translated, it gives CSVPLDGQLGNEQFF.

The chain couples TRBV5-1 to TRBJ2-7; D is unclear. V lost 4 bases to trimming and J lost 1 base, with 15 bases between them. From germline, CDR1 is SGHRS and CDR2 YFSETQ. The CDR3 spans 15 residues. CDR3 nucleotide sequence: TGCGCCAGCAGCGCTACCGATAGTGTGTCCTACGAGCAGTACTTC. Protein sequence: CASSATDSVSYEQYF.

The chain recombines TRBV11-2 with TRBJ2-2; 8 bases map to TRBD1. Germline V lookup: CDR1 SGHAT, CDR2 FQNNGV. The V gene end was trimmed by 3 bases and the J gene end by 6 bases; junction bases not matched to a gene: 6. The CDR3 runs to 15 residues. The CDR3 protein is CASSFTRTGPGELFF. CDR3 sequence (DNA): TGTGCCAGCAGCTTCACCCGGACAGGGCCCGGGGAGCTGTTTTTT.

The chain combines TRBV7-3 with TRBJ2-7; perhaps TRBD2 as D (7 bases). CDR1 is SGHTA and CDR2 is FQGTGA in the germline V gene. The V and J ends lost 10 bases and 5 bases respectively, with 21 bases between them. This CDR3 region has 14 residues. The DNA of the CDR3 is TGTGCCACCTCGGGGGGCGGGAGCAGGAACGAGCAGTACTTC. It codes for CATSGGGSRNEQYF.

The chain has TRBV10-3 and TRBJ1-2; a possible D gene is TRBD1 (5 bases). Trimming stripped 7 bases from V and 6 bases from J, with 15 bases between. This CDR3 spans 13 amino acids. The germline CDR1 and CDR2 sequences are ENHRY and SYGVKD. The CDR3 reads CAINPGLEDGYTF. The CDR3 DNA reads as TGTGCCATCAACCCGGGACTAGAGGATGGCTACACCTTC.

This chain links TRBV27 with TRBJ1-2, with D uncertain. Germline V gene sequence: CDR1 MNHEY, CDR2 SMNVEV (reference sequence). V was clipped by 6 bases and J by 2 bases, with 16 bases between them. This CDR3 comprises 15 residues. CDR3 bases: TGTGCCAGCAGCCTTAGGGCAGATACCAACTATGGCTACACCTTC. It is translated as CASSLRADTNYGYTF.

The chain has TRBV28 and TRBJ1-1; D unresolved. The CDR3 consists of 13 residues. The V end was cut by 2 bases, the J end by 5 bases, with 9 bases between. CDR1 is MDHEN, CDR2 SYDVKM, per germline. CDR3 nucleotides: TGTGCCAGCAGTTTAAACCCGGGGACTGAAGCTTTCTTT. This encodes CASSLNPGTEAFF.

The V call is TRBV6-6, the J call TRBJ2-7; 8 bases line up with TRBD2. The CDR3 is made up of 14 amino acids. V shed 6 bases, J shed 7 bases, and the junction held 11 bases outside the gene matches. Germline lookup yields CDR1 MNHNY and CDR2 SVGAGI (reference sequence). As DNA, the CDR3 is TGTGCCAGCAGACTAGCGGACGGAGCGTTGGAGCAGTACTTC. Translating gives CASRLADGALEQYF.

V gene TRBV2 combines with J gene TRBJ1-6; 8 bases line up with TRBD1. This CDR3 is 15 amino acids long. From germline, CDR1 is SNHLY and CDR2 FYNNEI. V gave up 9 bases and J gave up 12 bases; unmatched junction bases: 16. The CDR3 reads CASYTRTGLGRPLHF. Written as DNA, the CDR3 is TGTGCCAGTTATACAAGGACAGGGCTTGGGAGACCCCTCCACTTT.

This chain links TRBV9 with TRBJ1-2, with D maybe TRBD1 (6 bases). V shed 0 bases and J shed 7 bases, with 19 bases lying between them. CDR1 and CDR2 from the germline V gene are SGDLS and YYNGEE. CDR3 length: 16 amino acids. In DNA, the CDR3 is TGTGCCAGCAGCGTAGTGACCCAAGGCGGGGGCGGTGGCTACACCTTC. Amino acids: CASSVVTQGGGGGYTF.

The chain recombines TRBV5-6 with TRBJ2-1; 12 bases align to TRBD2. Germline-derived CDR1 and CDR2 are SGHDT and YYEEEE. Germline trimming cut 4 bases from V and 0 bases from J; bases unmatched to any gene: 11. The CDR3 is 19 amino acids. The CDR3 DNA reads TGTGCCAGCAGCCGACTAGCGGGAGTTATTATAGGCTCCTACAATGAGCAGTTCTTC. Translation: CASSRLAGVIIGSYNEQFF.

This clone was seen a handful of times. The J gene is TRBJ2-7, the V gene TRBV5-1; possibly TRBD1 for D (6 bases). CDR3 length equals 13 residues. The ends were cut back, 4 bases at V and 5 bases at J, with 13 bases in the middle. Germline V CDR1 and CDR2: SGHRS, YFSETQ. The CDR3 here is CASSLRQVHEQYF. CDR3 coding DNA: TGCGCCAGCAGCCTCCGACAGGTCCACGAGCAGTACTTC.

V is TRBV5-1 and J is TRBJ2-5; 10 bases map to TRBD2. The ends lost 4 bases at V and 4 bases at J; junction bases unmatched: 4. CDR1 and CDR2 (germline): SGHRS, YFSETQ. The CDR3 is made up of 14 amino acids. The CDR3 coding sequence is TGCGCCAGCAGCACAAGGACTAGCGGAGAGACCCAGTACTTC. Translating it yields CASSTRTSGETQYF.